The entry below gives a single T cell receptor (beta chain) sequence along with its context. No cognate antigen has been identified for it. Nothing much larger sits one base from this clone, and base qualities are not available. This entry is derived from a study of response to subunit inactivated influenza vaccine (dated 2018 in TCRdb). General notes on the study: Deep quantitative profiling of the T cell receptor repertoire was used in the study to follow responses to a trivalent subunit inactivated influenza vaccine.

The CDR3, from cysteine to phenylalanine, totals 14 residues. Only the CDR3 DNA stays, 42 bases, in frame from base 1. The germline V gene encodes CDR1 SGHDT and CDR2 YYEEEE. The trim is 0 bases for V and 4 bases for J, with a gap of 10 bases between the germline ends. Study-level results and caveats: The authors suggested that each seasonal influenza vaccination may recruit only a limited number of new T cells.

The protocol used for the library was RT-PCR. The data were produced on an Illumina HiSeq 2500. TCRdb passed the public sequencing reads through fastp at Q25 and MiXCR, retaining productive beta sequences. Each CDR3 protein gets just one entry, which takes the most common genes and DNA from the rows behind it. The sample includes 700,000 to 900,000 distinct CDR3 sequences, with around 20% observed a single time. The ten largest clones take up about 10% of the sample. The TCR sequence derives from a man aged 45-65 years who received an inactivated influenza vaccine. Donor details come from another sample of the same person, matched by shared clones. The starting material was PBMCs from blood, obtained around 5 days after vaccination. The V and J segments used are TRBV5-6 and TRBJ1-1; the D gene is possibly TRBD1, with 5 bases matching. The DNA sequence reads TGTGCCAGCAGCTTGGCCGGGGCGAGCACTGAAGCTTTCTTT. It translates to CASSLAGASTEAFF.